The 10 T cell receptor beta chains presented below share a single source sample, sequenced in a study of shared clonotypes between healthy human individuals. Only in-frame clones appear in the TCRdb table, and some are missing; sequencing was by immunoSEQ multiplex PCR. The table includes about a million clones, around 74% detected once. The material sequenced was memory CD4+ T cells sorted from blood. Regarding subset: CD45RA-negative fraction. These receptors all come from a man aged 18 to 30 in good health.

J is TRBJ1-4 and V is TRBV5-1; D is perhaps TRBD1 (6 bases). V shed 4 bases and J shed 8 bases, with 15 bases lying between them. The germline V gene encodes CDR1 SGHRS and CDR2 YFSETQ. CDR3 length: 14 residues. The CDR3 sequence: CASSVGALGEKLFF. CDR3 bases: TGCGCCAGCAGCGTGGGGGCGCTGGGAGAAAAACTGTTTTTT.

This clone was detected once. The chain carries TRBV28 and TRBJ2-2; D uncertain. The germline V gene encodes CDR1 MDHEN and CDR2 SYDVKM. This CDR3 is 14 amino acids long. V was shortened by 7 bases and J by 0 bases, with 9 bases between the two germline ends. The CDR3 here is CASMTTTNTGELFF. DNA of the CDR3: TGTGCCAGCATGACCACAACGAACACCGGGGAGCTGTTTTTT.

In the case of this clone: This same CDR3 is encoded by further DNA sequences in the sample. The CDR3 nucleotides read TGTGCCAGCAGCCTGGACAGCGTCGAGCAGTACTTC. Its translation is CASSLDSVEQYF. V gene TRBV5-4 combines with J gene TRBJ2-7, with D perhaps TRBD1 (6 bases). This CDR3 has 12 amino acids. Germline-derived CDR1 and CDR2 are SGHNT and YYREEE (reference sequence). With 4 bases removed from V and 6 bases from J, the gap between germline ends came to 11 bases.

This chain connects TRBV11-2 to TRBJ1-4, with D possibly TRBD1 on 6 matching bases. Germline V gives CDR1 SGHAT, CDR2 FQNNGV. Between the trimmed V and J ends, which lost 2 bases and 10 bases, there was a span of 20 bases. This CDR3 is built from 16 residues. Written as DNA, the CDR3 is TGTGCCAGCAGCTTAATCGCATCGGCAGAGGGGGGAAAACTGTTTTTT. Its translation: CASSLIASAEGGKLFF.

This clone was picked up a small number of times. This chain joins TRBV6-1 and TRBJ2-5, with 8 bases fitting TRBD2. V shed 3 bases and J 11 bases; nucleotides not matched to a gene: 8. Germline lookup yields CDR1 MNHNS and CDR2 SASEGT. This CDR3 contains 13 residues. The CDR3 DNA is TGTGCCAGCAGTGAGCGGGGTTCGGGGGGGCAGTACTTC. This codes for CASSERGSGGQYF.

This clone was found a few times. The V gene is TRBV6-1, the J gene TRBJ2-3; 7 bases line up with TRBD2. Germline CDR1 and CDR2: MNHNS and SASEGT. The V and J ends lost 2 bases and 3 bases, in that order; junction bases with no gene match: 8. The CDR3 length is 16 residues. The CDR3 region has the DNA TGTGCCAGCAGTGAAAGACCAGCGGGGTCGACAGATACGCAGTATTTT. It translates to CASSERPAGSTDTQYF.

The chain has TRBV15 and TRBJ1-5, with D possibly matching TRBD1 (6 bases). The CDR3 contains 15 residues. The ends were cut back, 5 bases at V and 2 bases at J, with 13 bases in the middle. CDR1 LNHNV and CDR2 YYDKDF come from the germline V gene (reference sequence). This CDR3 is CATSPRRQGNQPQHF. CDR3 in DNA: TGTGCCACCAGCCCACGGAGACAGGGCAATCAGCCCCAGCATTTT.

The chain has TRBV29-1 and TRBJ2-1, with 8 positions matching TRBD2. V gave up 7 bases and J gave up 3 bases; unmatched junction bases: 8. Germline lookup yields CDR1 SQVTM and CDR2 ANQGSEA. The CDR3 extends over 14 amino acids. CDR3 protein: CSGTTSGDYNEQFF. In nucleotides, the CDR3 is TGCAGCGGTACTACTAGCGGTGACTACAATGAGCAGTTCTTC.

This clone was counted between two and nine times. J is TRBJ1-1 and V is TRBV6-5; D unclear. The CDR3 loop spans 10 amino acids. Trimming took off 9 bases at V and 5 bases at J, with 7 bases between the two ends. Germline V gene lookup returns CDR1 MNHEY and CDR2 SVGAGI. CDR3 residues: CASGRTEAFF. CDR3 in DNA: TGTGCCAGTGGGAGGACTGAAGCTTTCTTT.

The chain has TRBV5-5 and TRBJ1-6; 9 nucleotides agree with TRBD1. Germline CDR1 and CDR2: SGHKS and YYEKEE (reference sequence). Germline trimming cut 3 bases from V and 6 bases from J; bases unmatched to any gene: 4. CDR3 length equals 15 residues. The DNA of the CDR3 is TGTGCCAGCAGCTCGGGACAGGGAAGTAATTCACCCCTCCACTTT. It is translated as CASSSGQGSNSPLHF.